The rows below give T cell receptor beta chains drawn from one sample of a study of cytomegalovirus exposure and HLA in healthy donors. TCRdb keeps only in-frame clones here, not all; method: immunoSEQ multiplex PCR. This table holds about 170,000 clones, under 80% found once. The material sequenced was PBMCs. The receptors stem from a human donor in good health. The CDR3 runs from the conserved cysteine through the conserved F or W. The D gene is left open where the match is weak. Clone size is shown for a subset of rows, as once, few, many or a class of expanded clone.

V gene: TRBV5-4
D gene: .
clone size: .
J gene: TRBJ2-5
CDR3 protein: CASSPSRSTRGETQYF
CDR3 DNA: TGTGCCAGCAGCCCTTCGAGGTCAACCCGCGGAGAGACCCAGTACTTC

V gene: TRBV10-1
D gene: TRBD2
clone size: few
J gene: TRBJ2-1
CDR3 protein: CASSESLAGSIDEQFF
CDR3 DNA: TGCGCCAGCAGTGAGTCGTTAGCGGGGAGTATTGATGAGCAGTTCTTC

V gene: TRBV7-9
D gene: .
clone size: .
J gene: TRBJ1-4
CDR3 protein: CASSPDRTNEKLFF
CDR3 DNA: TGTGCCAGCAGTCCCGACAGGACGAATGAAAAACTGTTTTTT

V gene: TRBV4-2
D gene: TRBD2
clone size: .
J gene: TRBJ2-7
CDR3 protein: CASSQDYSGGPNEQYF
CDR3 DNA: TGTGCCAGCAGCCAAGATTATTCGGGGGGTCCCAACGAGCAGTACTTC

V gene: TRBV7-9
D gene: TRBD1
clone size: .
J gene: TRBJ1-1
CDR3 protein: CASSFGTGRGAEAFF
CDR3 DNA: TGTGCCAGCAGCTTCGGGACAGGGAGGGGGGCTGAAGCTTTCTTT

V gene: TRBV13
D gene: .
clone size: once
J gene: TRBJ1-1
CDR3 protein: CASSLGMGGGGATEAFF
CDR3 DNA: TGTGCCAGCAGCTTAGGGATGGGGGGAGGGGGAGCCACTGAAGCTTTCTTT

V gene: TRBV2
D gene: .
clone size: .
J gene: TRBJ1-3
CDR3 protein: CASSLDTIHF
CDR3 DNA: TGTGCCAGCAGTTTGGACACCATACATTTT

V gene: TRBV7-8
D gene: .
clone size: .
J gene: TRBJ1-2
CDR3 protein: CASTPGASTDGYTF
CDR3 DNA: TGTGCCAGCACCCCCGGAGCATCAACCGATGGCTACACCTTC

V gene: TRBV10-3
D gene: .
clone size: .
J gene: TRBJ1-2
CDR3 protein: CAISPGYGYTF
CDR3 DNA: TGTGCCATCAGTCCAGGCTATGGCTACACCTTC

V gene: TRBV2
D gene: .
clone size: .
J gene: TRBJ2-1
CDR3 protein: CASSSEHAGNEQFF
CDR3 DNA: TGTGCCAGCAGTTCCGAGCACGCCGGGAATGAGCAGTTCTTC

V gene: TRBV27
D gene: .
clone size: few
J gene: TRBJ1-4
CDR3 protein: CASSSRTGGSEKLFF
CDR3 DNA: TGTGCCAGCAGTTCAAGGACGGGGGGGAGTGAAAAACTGTTTTTT

V gene: TRBV11-1
D gene: TRBD1
clone size: .
J gene: TRBJ2-7
CDR3 protein: CASSHTGTGSYEQYF
CDR3 DNA: TGTGCCAGCAGTCACACCGGGACAGGGTCTTACGAGCAGTACTTC

V gene: TRBV5-4
D gene: .
clone size: .
J gene: TRBJ2-7
CDR3 protein: CASSSGGLSYEQYF
CDR3 DNA: TGTGCCAGCAGCTCCGGGGGGCTTTCCTACGAGCAGTACTTC

V gene: TRBV4-1
D gene: .
clone size: .
J gene: TRBJ2-7
CDR3 protein: CASSQDAALRQYF
CDR3 DNA: TGCGCCAGCAGCCAAGATGCGGCGCTGCGGCAGTACTTC

V gene: TRBV14
D gene: .
clone size: .
J gene: TRBJ2-1
CDR3 protein: CASSQARGLNNEQFF
CDR3 DNA: TGTGCCAGCAGCCAAGCGAGAGGGCTTAACAATGAGCAGTTCTTC

V gene: TRBV15
D gene: .
clone size: .
J gene: TRBJ2-3
CDR3 protein: CATSYRGGGTQYF
CDR3 DNA: TGTGCCACCAGCTATAGGGGAGGGGGTACGCAGTATTTT

V gene: TRBV7-8
D gene: .
clone size: .
J gene: TRBJ1-3
CDR3 protein: CASSQVGGPGNTIYF
CDR3 DNA: TGTGCCAGCAGCCAAGTGGGAGGGCCTGGAAACACCATATATTTT

V gene: TRBV19
D gene: .
clone size: .
J gene: TRBJ2-2
CDR3 protein: CASSQSWGDTGELFF
CDR3 DNA: TGTGCCAGCAGTCAGAGTTGGGGGGACACCGGGGAGCTGTTTTTT

V gene: TRBV7-9
D gene: .
clone size: .
J gene: TRBJ1-3
CDR3 protein: CASSLVGDTIYF
CDR3 DNA: TGTGCCAGCAGCTTAGTTGGAGACACCATATATTTT

V gene: TRBV19
D gene: .
clone size: .
J gene: TRBJ1-2
CDR3 protein: CASSIGRNDGYTF
CDR3 DNA: TGTGCCAGTAGTATAGGCAGGAATGATGGCTACACCTTC

V gene: TRBV9
D gene: .
clone size: .
J gene: TRBJ2-2
CDR3 protein: CASSVDPGPTNTGELFF
CDR3 DNA: TGTGCCAGCAGCGTAGATCCAGGTCCCACGAACACCGGGGAGCTGTTTTTT

V gene: TRBV7-6
D gene: TRBD1
clone size: few
J gene: TRBJ1-6
CDR3 protein: CASSSFTGTGTRTLHF
CDR3 DNA: TGTGCCAGCAGCTCCTTCACCGGGACAGGGACTAGAACCCTCCACTTT

V gene: TRBV27
D gene: .
clone size: .
J gene: TRBJ1-1
CDR3 protein: CASSLSFEGVTEAFF
CDR3 DNA: TGTGCCAGCAGTTTAAGTTTCGAGGGCGTAACTGAAGCTTTCTTT

V gene: TRBV5-4
D gene: .
clone size: .
J gene: TRBJ2-7
CDR3 protein: CASGGGRQAGDEQYF
CDR3 DNA: TGTGCCAGCGGGGGCGGAAGACAGGCGGGAGACGAGCAGTACTTC

V gene: TRBV2
D gene: .
clone size: .
J gene: TRBJ1-5
CDR3 protein: CASSEDGGYQPQHF
CDR3 DNA: TGTGCCAGCAGTGAAGATGGAGGGTACCAGCCCCAGCATTTT

V gene: TRBV5-5
D gene: .
clone size: few
J gene: TRBJ1-1
CDR3 protein: CASSFAVDTEAFF
CDR3 DNA: TGTGCCAGCAGCTTTGCAGTTGACACTGAAGCTTTCTTT

V gene: TRBV7-2
D gene: TRBD1
clone size: .
J gene: TRBJ2-7
CDR3 protein: CASSARTGSYEQYF
CDR3 DNA: TGTGCCAGCAGCGCAAGGACAGGCTCCTACGAGCAGTACTTC

V gene: TRBV9
D gene: TRBD2
clone size: .
J gene: TRBJ2-3
CDR3 protein: CASSVDPLLAGGLGDTQYF
CDR3 DNA: TGTGCCAGCAGCGTAGACCCCTTACTAGCGGGGGGGCTTGGGGATACGCAGTATTTT

V gene: TRBV29-1
D gene: .
clone size: .
J gene: TRBJ2-2
CDR3 protein: CSVVGAGNTGELFF
CDR3 DNA: TGCAGCGTTGTAGGGGCTGGAAACACCGGGGAGCTGTTTTTT

V gene: TRBV9
D gene: TRBD1
clone size: once
J gene: TRBJ2-7
CDR3 protein: CASSSRSDRVSSYEQYF
CDR3 DNA: TGTGCCAGCAGCTCGAGATCGGACAGGGTGAGCTCCTACGAGCAGTACTTC

V gene: TRBV28
D gene: .
clone size: .
J gene: TRBJ2-7
CDR3 protein: CAIQPPGSYEQYF
CDR3 DNA: TGTGCCATCCAACCTCCGGGGTCCTACGAGCAGTACTTC

V gene: TRBV7-8
D gene: TRBD1
clone size: .
J gene: TRBJ1-2
CDR3 protein: CASSRDRGRITNGYTF
CDR3 DNA: TGTGCCAGCAGTCGAGACAGGGGGCGCATAACAAATGGCTACACCTTC

V gene: TRBV6-5
D gene: TRBD2
clone size: .
J gene: TRBJ2-1
CDR3 protein: CASSYRLAGGLNEQFF
CDR3 DNA: TGTGCCAGCAGTTACCGGCTAGCGGGGGGGCTCAATGAGCAGTTCTTC

V gene: TRBV5-1
D gene: TRBD1
clone size: .
J gene: TRBJ2-1
CDR3 protein: CASSLGRDRSSYNEQFF
CDR3 DNA: TGCGCCAGCAGCTTGGGACGGGACAGGAGCTCCTACAATGAGCAGTTCTTC

V gene: TRBV20-1
D gene: .
clone size: few
J gene: TRBJ2-3
CDR3 protein: CSARLADTQYF
CDR3 DNA: TGCAGTGCTCGACTAGCAGATACGCAGTATTTT

V gene: TRBV30
D gene: TRBD1
clone size: .
J gene: TRBJ1-2
CDR3 protein: CAWRRGAGQGEGGYTF
CDR3 DNA: TGTGCCTGGCGCCGCGGGGCGGGACAGGGTGAAGGAGGCTACACCTTC

V gene: TRBV7-9
D gene: TRBD1
clone size: few
J gene: TRBJ1-2
CDR3 protein: CASSSGTGANSYGYTF
CDR3 DNA: TGTGCCAGCAGCTCCGGGACAGGGGCCAATTCCTATGGCTACACCTTC

V gene: TRBV2
D gene: TRBD1
clone size: .
J gene: TRBJ1-6
CDR3 protein: CASSSDRDMSSYNSPLHF
CDR3 DNA: TGTGCCAGCAGTTCAGACAGGGACATGAGCTCCTATAATTCACCCCTCCACTTT

V gene: TRBV29-1
D gene: .
clone size: .
J gene: TRBJ1-5
CDR3 protein: CSVSQGNFQPQHF
CDR3 DNA: TGCAGCGTTTCCCAGGGGAATTTTCAGCCCCAGCATTTT

V gene: TRBV4-1
D gene: .
clone size: few
J gene: TRBJ1-2
CDR3 protein: CASSQVGTFNYGYTF
CDR3 DNA: TGCGCCAGCAGCCAAGTCGGGACTTTTAACTATGGCTACACCTTC

V gene: TRBV27
D gene: .
clone size: .
J gene: TRBJ1-4
CDR3 protein: CASSRTRTATNEKLFF
CDR3 DNA: TGTGCCAGCAGCCGAACCCGGACAGCAACTAATGAAAAACTGTTTTTT

V gene: TRBV4-3
D gene: TRBD2
clone size: .
J gene: TRBJ2-2
CDR3 protein: CASSQEGLAGWLTGELFF
CDR3 DNA: TGCGCCAGCAGCCAAGAGGGACTAGCGGGGTGGCTCACCGGGGAGCTGTTTTTT